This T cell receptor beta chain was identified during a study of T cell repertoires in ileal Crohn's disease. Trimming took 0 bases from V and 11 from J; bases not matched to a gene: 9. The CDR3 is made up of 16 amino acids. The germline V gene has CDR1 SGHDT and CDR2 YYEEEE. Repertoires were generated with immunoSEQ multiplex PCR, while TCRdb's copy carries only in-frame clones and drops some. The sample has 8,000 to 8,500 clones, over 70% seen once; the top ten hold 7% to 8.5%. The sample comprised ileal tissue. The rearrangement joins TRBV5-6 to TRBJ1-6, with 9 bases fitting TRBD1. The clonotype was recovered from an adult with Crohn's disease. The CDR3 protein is CASSLVRDRVFAPLHF. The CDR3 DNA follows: TGTGCCAGCAGCTTGGTACGGGACAGGGTTTTCGCACCCCTCCACTTT. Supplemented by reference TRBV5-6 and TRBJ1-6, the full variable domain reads DAGVTQSPTHLIKTRGQQVTLRCSPKSGHDTVSWYQQALGQGPQFIFQYYEEEERQRGNFPDRFSGHQFPNYSSELNVNALLLGDSALYLCASSLVRDRVFAPLHFGNGTRLTVT.